There are a few counts of the clone carrying this T cell receptor beta chain. Its antigen is not identified. The data were obtained in a study of T-cell memory formation after mild COVID-19. Turning to the study itself: TCR clusters were largely donor specific.

General observations from the study: Memory cells collected pre-infection included some clones that later responded, suggesting cross-reactive memory joined. Clones shrinking between day 15 and 85 showed a balanced CD4/CD8 split, and those that grew later tilted toward CD4+.

Libraries for TCRalpha and TCRbeta carried sample barcodes and unique molecular identifiers via 5'RACE. TCRdb reprocessed the 5' RACE reads with MiXCR, giving one entry per CDR3 protein. Here the sample spans roughly 600,000 distinct CDR3 sequences, roughly 18% being singletons. This CDR3 contains 13 residues. J gave up 4 bases and V 5 bases, and 2 bases lay outside the gene matches. In germline, CDR1 is SQVTM, CDR2 ANQGSEA. The receptor was derived from an adult woman who had mild COVID-19 (a few samples of this study predate the infection). Cell type and time point are not known. Material: PBMCs or a T cell subset sorted from them (not recorded which). The chain joins TRBV29-1 to TRBJ1-4, with 9 bases that match TRBD1. As DNA, the CDR3 is TGCAGCGTTTCGGGACAGGGTAATGAAAAACTGTTTTTT. It codes for CSVSGQGNEKLFF.